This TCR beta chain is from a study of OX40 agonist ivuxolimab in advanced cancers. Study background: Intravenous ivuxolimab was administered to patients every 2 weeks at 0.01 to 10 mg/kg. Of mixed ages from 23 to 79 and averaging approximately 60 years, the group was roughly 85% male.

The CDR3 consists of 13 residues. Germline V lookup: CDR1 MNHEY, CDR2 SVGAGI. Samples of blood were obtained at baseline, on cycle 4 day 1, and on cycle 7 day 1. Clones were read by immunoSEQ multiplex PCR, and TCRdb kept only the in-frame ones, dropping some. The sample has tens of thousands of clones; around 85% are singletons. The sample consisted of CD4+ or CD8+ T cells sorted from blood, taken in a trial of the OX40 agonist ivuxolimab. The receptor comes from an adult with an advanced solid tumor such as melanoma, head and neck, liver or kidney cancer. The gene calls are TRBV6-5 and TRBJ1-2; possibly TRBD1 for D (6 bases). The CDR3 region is CASPGGRRYGYTF. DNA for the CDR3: TGTGCTTCCCCGGGGGGGCGACGGTATGGCTACACCTTC.